These T cell receptor beta chains were read from a single sample in a study of early T cells in non-severe SARS-CoV-2 infection. One entry per CDR3 protein results from TCRdb running MiXCR on the 5' RACE reads. Here the sample spans approximately 71,000 distinct CDR3 sequences, approximately 11% being singletons. The sequencing sample was made of whole blood. The source of these receptors is an adult who was a healthcare worker with PCR-confirmed SARS-CoV-2 infection or an uninfected control (not recorded which). Both conserved end residues are part of each CDR3. A D gene is named only where the DNA matches it firmly.

>TRBV10-1|NA|TRBJ2-3
CASSDPADTQYF
>TRBV12-3/TRBV12-4|NA|TRBJ2-1
CASTSGLPGREQFF
>TRBV7-9|NA|TRBJ2-1
CALQTGNEQFF
>TRBV12-3/TRBV12-4|NA|TRBJ2-7
CASSLQGRIGYEQYF
>TRBV11-2|NA|TRBJ2-3
CASSVGRTNPTDTQYF
>TRBV7-9|NA|TRBJ2-7
CASGLAGPAYEQYF
>TRBV7-3|NA|TRBJ2-3
CASSLGPPSAGDTQYF
>TRBV19|TRBD2|TRBJ2-3
CATQRGDTDTQYF
>TRBV4-3|NA|TRBJ2-7
CASSQGIAGGYEQYF
>TRBV14|NA|TRBJ1-6
CASSQEGILGSSSPLHF
>TRBV28|NA|TRBJ1-1
CASSFYSEAFF
>TRBV28|TRBD2|TRBJ2-4
CASSLSGREGNIQYF
>TRBV19|NA|TRBJ1-5
CASNKQRSNSNQPQHF
>TRBV12-3/TRBV12-4|NA|TRBJ2-1
CASSFGYNEQFF
>TRBV27|NA|TRBJ2-5
CASSDNLDNQETQYF
>TRBV5-1|NA|TRBJ2-7
CASKQSYEQYF
>TRBV27|TRBD2|TRBJ2-7
CASSPRPGRAYEQYF
>TRBV4-1|NA|TRBJ1-1
CASSQVGGPRGAFF
>TRBV7-9|NA|TRBJ2-7
CASSSHGSYEQYF
>TRBV3-1|NA|TRBJ2-1
CASSHPDYEQFF
>TRBV7-9|TRBD2|TRBJ2-2
CASTAAGATGELFF
>TRBV5-1|NA|TRBJ2-3
CASSEAGTTGTQYF
>TRBV20-1|TRBD2|TRBJ2-5
CSASLAGAETQYF
>TRBV6-5|NA|TRBJ1-6
CASSFTGNNSPLHF
>TRBV5-5|TRBD2|TRBJ2-5
CASSSQREVMKTQYF
>TRBV28|NA|TRBJ2-7
CASSAIVNYERYF
>TRBV5-1|TRBD2|TRBJ2-5
CASSGTSGQTQYF
>TRBV7-9|TRBD2|TRBJ2-2
CASSRGLDTGELFF
>TRBV4-1|NA|TRBJ2-7
CASSQEGRVSSYEQYF
>TRBV20-1|TRBD2|TRBJ2-3
CSARYSGSLGTDTQYF
>TRBV6-6|NA|TRBJ1-5
CASSFGGYLNQPQHF
>TRBV19|NA|TRBJ1-2
CASTSVETGHKLNYGYTF
>TRBV12-3/TRBV12-4|TRBD2|TRBJ2-3
CASSAETSAENTQYF
>TRBV11-2|NA|TRBJ1-6
CASSLDQTRYSPLHF
>TRBV28|NA|TRBJ2-7
CASSFNSIGGEQYF
>TRBV30|NA|TRBJ2-2
CAWTARTNTGELFF
>TRBV20-1|NA|TRBJ1-6
CSVPGADSPLHF
>TRBV6-2/TRBV6-3|NA|TRBJ2-1
CASSYVGEQFF
>TRBV12-3/TRBV12-4|NA|TRBJ2-2
CASSQHGTGELFF
>TRBV5-1|TRBD1|TRBJ2-1
CASSLPGQGSYNEQFF
>TRBV2|NA|TRBJ2-5
CASKGDQETQYF
>TRBV13|NA|TRBJ2-5
CASSLVRVGNETQYF